The rows below give T cell receptor beta chains drawn from one sample of a study of blood T cell repertoires in COVID-19. Profiled with immunoSEQ multiplex PCR; TCRdb holds only in-frame clones, not every one. The sample records 60,000 to 95,000 clones, under 80% being singletons. Sequenced input: peripheral blood. These receptors originate from a human donor with acute or convalescent COVID-19. The donor label of this sample is uncertain. CDR3s include the opening cysteine and the closing phenylalanine or tryptophan. Fields, in order: D gene, V gene, J gene, clone size, CDR3 DNA, CDR3 protein. A D gene is named only where the DNA matches it firmly. Where a row states a size, it is once, few, many or the class of an expanded clone; other rows omit it.

NA	TRBV5-6	TRBJ2-7	NA	TGTGCCAGCAGCAGAACTCGAGGAGGAGAGCAGTACTTC	CASSRTRGGEQYF
NA	TRBV7-9	TRBJ2-5	NA	TGTGCCAGCAGCTTAGTTTCCAGCGGGGAGACCCAGTACTTC	CASSLVSSGETQYF
NA	TRBV5-5	TRBJ1-6	NA	TGTGCCAGCAGCTCACAGCCGACAGGTCCTAATTCACCCCTCCACTTT	CASSSQPTGPNSPLHF
TRBD1	TRBV19	TRBJ1-5	NA	TGTGCCAGTAGTATAACAGGGGGGACCCATCAGCCCCAGCATTTT	CASSITGGTHQPQHF
NA	TRBV5-4	TRBJ2-6	once	TGTGCCAGCAGCTTGACAGGGACTGGGGCCAACGTCCTGACTTTC	CASSLTGTGANVLTF
TRBD1	TRBV27	TRBJ2-2	NA	TGTGCCAGCAGTTTCTCGACGAACAGGGGTGGGGCCGGGGAGCTGTTTTTT	CASSFSTNRGGAGELFF
TRBD2	TRBV11-2	TRBJ2-2	NA	TGTGCCAGCAGCTTGGGGGGACTAGCGGGGTATATTAACACCGGGGAGCTGTTTTTT	CASSLGGLAGYINTGELFF
NA	TRBV7-9	TRBJ2-5	NA	TGTGCCAGCAGCTTTTACATCGGGGACCAAGAGACCCAGTACTTC	CASSFYIGDQETQYF
NA	TRBV28	TRBJ2-3	once	TGTGCCAGCAGTTTGACAGGGACGGGGGTTACAGATACGCAGTATTTT	CASSLTGTGVTDTQYF
NA	TRBV4-1	TRBJ2-7	NA	TGCGCCAGCAGCCAAGTAGGGGCCACCTCCTACGAGCAGTACTTC	CASSQVGATSYEQYF
TRBD1	TRBV2	TRBJ1-5	NA	TGTGCCAGCAGTGAGGGTGACAGGGAAATCGATCAGCCCCAGCATTTT	CASSEGDREIDQPQHF
TRBD1	TRBV11-3	TRBJ1-1	NA	TGTGCCAGCAGCTTAGGGACAGGGGACACTGAAGCTTTCTTT	CASSLGTGDTEAFF
NA	TRBV19	TRBJ1-1	NA	TGTGCCAGTAGTATGCGGCAGGGAAGCCCTGAAGCTTTCTTT	CASSMRQGSPEAFF
NA	TRBV10-3	TRBJ2-2	NA	TGTGCCACCTGTCCCACACCGAACACCGGGGAGCTGTTTTTT	CATCPTPNTGELFF
NA	TRBV7-2	TRBJ2-1	once	TGTGCCAGCAGTCTTAGAGGGACCTACAATGAGCAGTTCTTC	CASSLRGTYNEQFF
NA	TRBV3-1/TRBV3-2	TRBJ1-2	NA	TGTGCCAGCAGCCAATTCCCCAACGGCGGTCGCTATGGCTACACCTTC	CASSQFPNGGRYGYTF
TRBD1	TRBV28	TRBJ1-4	once	TGTGCCAGCCGACAGGGGGCAACTAATGAAAAACTGTTTTTT	CASRQGATNEKLFF
TRBD1	TRBV7-3	TRBJ2-1	NA	TGTGCCAGCAGAGCAGGGGGCGGTCCCTCCTACAATGAGCAGTTCTTC	CASRAGGGPSYNEQFF
TRBD1	TRBV5-8	TRBJ2-3	NA	TGTGCCAGCAGCCCCGACAGGGGGAGGTTGAGGCAGTATTTT	CASSPDRGRLRQYF
NA	TRBV3-1/TRBV3-2	TRBJ2-3	NA	TGTGCCAGCAGCCAAGAAGCGGACTCTAGCACAGATACGCAGTATTTT	CASSQEADSSTDTQYF
TRBD1	TRBV18	TRBJ1-3	NA	TGTGCCAGCTCGCGGGGACAGCCATCTGGAAACACCATATATTTT	CASSRGQPSGNTIYF
TRBD2	TRBV5-1	TRBJ2-2	NA	TGCGCCAGCAGCTTGGTCCCTCCGGGGGGGCCAACCGGGGAGCTGTTTTTT	CASSLVPPGGPTGELFF
NA	TRBV10-3	TRBJ1-3	NA	TGTGCCACTCAACCGGGTCCCGGAAACACCATATATTTT	CATQPGPGNTIYF
TRBD1	TRBV30	TRBJ2-5	NA	TGTGCCTGGAGTGGCGGGACAGGGGCCCAAGAGACCCAGTACTTC	CAWSGGTGAQETQYF
TRBD2	TRBV7-2	TRBJ2-2	NA	TGTGCCAGCAGCTTCCCAACCAGCGGGAGGGTTGCCGGGGAGCTGTTTTTT	CASSFPTSGRVAGELFF
TRBD1	TRBV5-4	TRBJ2-1	NA	TGTGCCAGCAGCCATAAACAGGGGAATGAGCAGTTCTTC	CASSHKQGNEQFF
NA	TRBV5-1	TRBJ2-1	NA	TGCGCCAGCGCCAAGGGGGGGAAGTACAATGAGCAGTTCTTC	CASAKGGKYNEQFF
TRBD1	TRBV5-1	TRBJ1-6	NA	TGCGCCAGCAGCTTGGTGGGACAGGTGGATTCACCCCTCCACTTT	CASSLVGQVDSPLHF
NA	TRBV6-6	TRBJ2-5	NA	TGTGCCAGCAGTTCCCCCCGACTAGTACTTCAAGAGACCCAGTACTTC	CASSSPRLVLQETQYF
NA	TRBV30	TRBJ2-1	NA	TGTGCCTGGGGCAGGGAGCAGTTCTTC	CAWGREQFF
TRBD1	TRBV6-5	TRBJ1-2	NA	TGTGCCAGTTGGACAGGGGGCCTCGGCTACACCTTC	CASWTGGLGYTF
TRBD1	TRBV6-1	TRBJ1-5	NA	TGTGCCAGCAGTGAACAGGACAGGGTAAAGCCATATCAGCCCCAGCATTTT	CASSEQDRVKPYQPQHF
NA	TRBV28	TRBJ2-7	once	TGTGCCAGCTCCATCCTTTCCGGGGACGAGCAGTACTTC	CASSILSGDEQYF
TRBD1	TRBV27	TRBJ1-3	NA	TGTGCCAGCAGACTGACCGGGACAGGGGACGGAAACACCATATATTTT	CASRLTGTGDGNTIYF
TRBD2	TRBV28	TRBJ2-5	NA	TGTGCCAGCAGTTTATTAGCGGGGGGGATGGGGACCCAGTACTTC	CASSLLAGGMGTQYF
NA	TRBV11-2	TRBJ1-3	few	TGTGCCAGCAGCCCGACTCTGAGCTCTGGAAACACCATATATTTT	CASSPTLSSGNTIYF
TRBD1	TRBV28	TRBJ2-1	few	TGTGCCAGCAGGTCGACAGGGATCCATGAGCAGTTCTTC	CASRSTGIHEQFF
TRBD1	TRBV6-1	TRBJ1-4	NA	TGTGCCAGCAGTGACGGGGACAGGCCTGTGTTTTTT	CASSDGDRPVFF
TRBD1	TRBV6-6	TRBJ1-1	NA	TGTGCCAGCACCGGACAGGGCAGCCTGAACACTGAAGCTTTCTTT	CASTGQGSLNTEAFF
TRBD2	TRBV5-1	TRBJ2-1	NA	TGCGCCAGCAGCTTCCCTCTAGCGGGGGGGCAGCGGAATGAGCAGTTCTTC	CASSFPLAGGQRNEQFF
TRBD1	TRBV7-2	TRBJ2-2	NA	TGTGCCAGCAGCTTGGGACAGGGCTACACCGGGGAGCTGTTTTTT	CASSLGQGYTGELFF
NA	TRBV3-1/TRBV3-2	TRBJ1-6	NA	TGTGCCAGCAGCCAAGGCTGGGGCTATTCACCCCTCCACTTT	CASSQGWGYSPLHF
TRBD2	TRBV6-5	TRBJ2-7	NA	TGTGCCAGCTCCCGGACTAGCGGGAAGTACGAGCAGTACTTC	CASSRTSGKYEQYF
TRBD1	TRBV28	TRBJ1-6	NA	TGTGCCAGCAGACAGGGGGCTCGTAATTCACCCCTCCACTTT	CASRQGARNSPLHF
NA	TRBV7-2	TRBJ1-2	NA	TGTGCCAGCAGCTTAGCGGGGGGGAATAGATATGGCTACACCTTC	CASSLAGGNRYGYTF
TRBD2	TRBV7-6	TRBJ2-1	few	TGTGCCAGCAGCTTAATAAGCGGGACGACGAATGAGCAGTTCTTC	CASSLISGTTNEQFF
TRBD1	TRBV7-2	TRBJ2-7	medium-sized	TGTGCCAGCAGCTTAAGGCCAGGGGGCCACGAGCAGTACTTC	CASSLRPGGHEQYF
TRBD2	TRBV29-1	TRBJ2-3	NA	TGCAGCTATAGCGGGGACAGCACAGATACGCAGTATTTT	CSYSGDSTDTQYF
NA	TRBV18	TRBJ2-7	NA	TGTGCCAGCTCCCCAACGGCGGTTGAGCAGTACTTC	CASSPTAVEQYF
NA	TRBV7-8	TRBJ1-3	few	TGTGCCAGCAGCTTAGCAGGCCAGGGGTACACCATATATTTT	CASSLAGQGYTIYF
NA	TRBV7-9	TRBJ2-2	NA	TGTGCCAGCAGCTCAACCGGGTCGAACACCGGGGAGCTGTTTTTT	CASSSTGSNTGELFF
TRBD1	TRBV11-2	TRBJ1-4	NA	TGTGCCAGCAGCATCAGACAGGGTGAACAACTGTTTTTT	CASSIRQGEQLFF
NA	TRBV18	TRBJ2-5	NA	TGTGCCAGCTCTTTATTCCGGGACAACCAAGAGACCCAGTACTTC	CASSLFRDNQETQYF
NA	TRBV6-5	TRBJ1-2	NA	TGTGCCAGCAGAACAGGCTATGGCTACACCTTC	CASRTGYGYTF
NA	TRBV19	TRBJ2-4	NA	TGTGCCAGTAGTATAGAAGCCCTTCTAGCCAAAAACATTCAGTACTTC	CASSIEALLAKNIQYF
TRBD2	TRBV13	TRBJ2-2	NA	TGTGCCAGCAGCTTTGCGACTAGCGGATACACCGGGGAGCTGTTTTTT	CASSFATSGYTGELFF
TRBD1	TRBV6-5	TRBJ1-3	NA	TGTGCCAGCAGTTGGGACAGGGGCCCTAGAAACACCATATATTTT	CASSWDRGPRNTIYF
NA	TRBV2	TRBJ1-4	NA	TGTGCCAGTAGGGGTGGGGGAGGAAAACTGTTTTTT	CASRGGGGKLFF
NA	TRBV7-2	TRBJ2-2	NA	TGTGCCAGCAGCCCCGGGGAGTCCACCGGGGAGCTGTTTTTT	CASSPGESTGELFF